The 19 T cell receptor beta chains given below trace back to one sample, sequenced in a study of blood T cell repertoires in COVID-19. Assay: immunoSEQ multiplex PCR; the TCRdb copy retains only in-frame clones and omits some. The data hold around 400,000 clones, with under 90% observed a single time. The sample comprised PBMCs or T cells enriched from blood (not recorded which). Receptors were obtained from a woman aged 30 to 39 who had recovered from COVID-19.

For the CDR3, the DNA is TGTGCCACCAGTGATTTTATTGGAGGAATTAACACCGGGGAGCTGTTTTTT. Translating gives CATSDFIGGINTGELFF. The chain is built from TRBV24-1 and TRBJ2-2; D may be TRBD2 (5 bases). Looked up from germline, CDR1 is KGHDR and CDR2 is SFDVKD. Trimming cost V 1 base and J 2 bases, with 13 bases left between them. This CDR3 region has 17 residues.

The chain recombines TRBV19 with TRBJ1-5, with D tentatively TRBD1 (5 bases). This CDR3 contains 15 residues. V lost 1 base and J lost 3, with 10 bases in between. In germline, CDR1 is LNHDA, CDR2 SQIVND (reference sequence). In DNA, the CDR3 is TGTGCCAGTAGTATAGGGGCAGGGATCAATCAGCCCCAGCATTTT. It codes for CASSIGAGINQPQHF. Full variable domain (outside the CDR3, taken from reference TRBV19 and TRBJ1-5): DGGITQSPKYLFRKEGQNVTLSCEQNLNHDAMYWYRQDPGQGLRLIYYSQIVNDFQKGDIAEGYSVSREKKESFPLTVTSAQKNPTAFYLCASSIGAGINQPQHFGDGTRLSIL.

V usage is TRBV30 and J usage is TRBJ1-6; TRBD1 matches 7 bases. The germline CDR1 and CDR2 sequences are GTSNPN and SVGIG (reference sequence). The trim removed 0 bases at V and 6 bases at J, leaving 2 bases unmatched. CDR3 length: 14 residues. CDR3 DNA sequence: TGTGCCTGGAGTGTACAGGGGCCTAATTCACCCCTCCACTTT. Translating gives CAWSVQGPNSPLHF.

This chain links TRBV7-9 with TRBJ2-7, with 7 bases aligning to TRBD2. The germline V gene has CDR1 SEHNR and CDR2 FQNEAQ (reference sequence). Trimming removed 3 bases from V and 6 bases from J; junction bases left unmatched: 2. The CDR3 sequence is 12 residues long. Here the CDR3 reads CASSFSGGEQYF. The CDR3 bases are TGTGCCAGCAGCTTCTCGGGGGGCGAGCAGTACTTC. The full variable domain, in which reference TRBV7-9 and TRBJ2-7 provide the parts outside the CDR3, is DTGVSQNPRHKITKRGQNVTFRCDPISEHNRLYWYRQTLGQGPEFLTYFQNEAQLEKSRLLSDRFSAERPKGSFSTLEIQRTEQGDSAMYLCASSFSGGEQYFGPGTRLTVT.

The rearrangement uses TRBV27 and TRBJ1-2; 9 positions match TRBD1. There are 15 residues in the CDR3. Trimming removed 6 bases from V and 4 bases from J; junction bases left unmatched: 9. The germline V gene encodes CDR1 MNHEY and CDR2 SMNVEV (reference sequence). CDR3 in amino acids: CASSGPGQGAYGYTF. The CDR3 bases are TGTGCCAGCAGCGGACCGGGACAGGGAGCCTATGGCTACACCTTC.

This clone was counted a single time. This chain connects TRBV30 to TRBJ2-7; D possibly corresponds to TRBD1 (5 bases). The CDR3 is 13 residues long. The V end lost 0 bases, the J end lost 0 bases, and 6 bases lay between the germline ends. Per the germline V gene, CDR1 is GTSNPN and CDR2 is SVGIG (reference sequence). CDR3 loop: CAWSVQASYEQYF. The DNA of the CDR3 is TGTGCCTGGAGTGTACAGGCCTCCTACGAGCAGTACTTC. Full variable domain (outside the CDR3, taken from reference TRBV30 and TRBJ2-7): SQTIHQWPATLVQPVGSPLSLECTVEGTSNPNLYWYRQAAGRGLQLLFYSVGIGQISSEVPQNLSASRPQDRQFILSSKKLLLSDSGFYLCAWSVQASYEQYFGPGTRLTVT.

J is TRBJ1-4 and V is TRBV9, with 8 bases identical to TRBD1. CDR1 and CDR2 from the germline V gene are SGDLS and YYNGEE. V trimming: 0 bases; J trimming: 8 bases; junction bases outside the gene matches: 12. This CDR3 is built from 17 residues. CDR3 bases: TGTGCCAGCAGCGTAGAGGGGACCGGGACAGGAAAAGAAAAACTGTTTTTT. Amino acid sequence: CASSVEGTGTGKEKLFF.

The V gene is TRBV19, the J gene TRBJ1-3; a possible D gene is TRBD1 (6 bases). This CDR3 contains 14 residues. V gave up 3 bases and J gave up 2 bases, with 8 bases separating them. Germline lookup yields CDR1 LNHDA and CDR2 SQIVND (reference sequence). DNA of the CDR3: TGTGCCAGTAGTATGGGGGGGCCTGGAAACACCATATATTTT. Protein sequence: CASSMGGPGNTIYF.

The chain couples TRBV19 to TRBJ2-1, with D possibly TRBD1 on 6 matching bases. This CDR3 is built from 14 residues. Trimming took off 0 bases at V and 5 bases at J, with 8 bases between the two ends. In germline, CDR1 is LNHDA, CDR2 SQIVND (reference sequence). CDR3 DNA: TGTGCCAGTAGTATAGAGGGACACCACAATGAGCAGTTCTTC. Protein sequence: CASSIEGHHNEQFF.

The chain carries TRBV28 and TRBJ2-3; D not certain. This CDR3 is 12 amino acids long. The germline CDR1 and CDR2 sequences are MDHEN and SYDVKM. V was pared by 8 bases and J by 6 bases, with 12 bases between. The CDR3 coding sequence is TGTGCCAGCTCGTTAAACGCGGATACGCAGTATTTT. Its protein is CASSLNADTQYF. The full variable domain, in which reference TRBV28 and TRBJ2-3 provide the parts outside the CDR3, is DVKVTQSSRYLVKRTGEKVFLECVQDMDHENMFWYRQDPGLGLRLIYFSYDVKMKEKGDIPEGYSVSREKKERFSLILESASTNQTSMYLCASSLNADTQYFGPGTRLTVL.

The V and J genes are TRBV19 and TRBJ2-2, with D possibly TRBD1 on 6 matching bases. Germline assignment: CDR1 LNHDA and CDR2 SQIVND (reference sequence). The V and J ends lost 5 bases and 0 bases respectively, with 13 bases between them. The CDR3 has 16 residues. CDR3 protein: CASSLNQGSNTGELFF. CDR3 sequence (DNA): TGTGCCAGTAGTTTGAACCAGGGGTCGAACACCGGGGAGCTGTTTTTT. Full variable domain (remainder filled in from reference TRBV19 and TRBJ2-2): DGGITQSPKYLFRKEGQNVTLSCEQNLNHDAMYWYRQDPGQGLRLIYYSQIVNDFQKGDIAEGYSVSREKKESFPLTVTSAQKNPTAFYLCASSLNQGSNTGELFFGEGSRLTVL.

The chain recombines TRBV11-3 with TRBJ1-2, with no clear D. This CDR3 spans 13 amino acids. V was cut by 0 bases and J by 8 bases, with 10 bases left in between. Germline loops: CDR1 SGHNT, CDR2 YENEEA. The CDR3 protein is CASSLDGGFGYTF. CDR3 DNA: TGTGCCAGCAGCTTAGACGGCGGGTTCGGCTACACCTTC.

The CDR3 protein is CATSRDSLGRITEAFF. The DNA for the CDR3 is TGTGCCACCAGCAGAGATTCGCTCGGGAGGATCACTGAAGCTTTCTTT. The V and J genes are TRBV15 and TRBJ1-1; no clear D gene. Germline CDR1 is LNHNV and CDR2 is YYDKDF (reference sequence). Trimming removed 0 bases from V and 4 bases from J, with 15 bases in between. This CDR3 contains 16 residues.

This clone has a single count. The sample contains more than one DNA sequence encoding this CDR3. As DNA, the CDR3 is TGTGCCAGCAGCGACAGGGGCAATCAGCCCCAGCATTTT. Protein sequence: CASSDRGNQPQHF. The rearrangement uses TRBV12-3 or TRBV12-4 and TRBJ1-5; 7 positions agree with TRBD1. The ends lost 6 bases at V and 2 bases at J; junction bases unmatched: 1. The CDR3 extends over 13 amino acids.

This sequence joins TRBV7-9 and TRBJ2-5; possible D gene TRBD1, 6 bases. Germline V lookup: CDR1 SEHNR, CDR2 FQNEAQ (reference sequence). Trimming took 4 bases from V and 0 from J, leaving 18 bases between them. This CDR3 is built from 17 residues. This chain's CDR3 is CASSSPEGGPHQETQYF. The CDR3 nucleotides are TGTGCCAGCAGCTCCCCCGAAGGGGGACCCCACCAAGAGACCCAGTACTTC.

This rearrangement joins TRBV19 to TRBJ1-1, with D perhaps TRBD1 (6 bases). The CDR3 runs 15 residues. With 5 bases removed from V and 1 base from J, the gap between germline ends came to 14 bases. Germline values: CDR1 LNHDA, CDR2 SQIVND (reference sequence). In DNA, the CDR3 is TGTGCCAGTAGTGTCCCGGGACACGAGAACACTGAAGCTTTCTTT. Encoded protein: CASSVPGHENTEAFF. The whole variable domain, filled in from reference TRBV19 and TRBJ1-1, reads DGGITQSPKYLFRKEGQNVTLSCEQNLNHDAMYWYRQDPGQGLRLIYYSQIVNDFQKGDIAEGYSVSREKKESFPLTVTSAQKNPTAFYLCASSVPGHENTEAFFGQGTRLTVV.

The V gene is TRBV11-1, the J gene TRBJ2-5; a weak D match, TRBD1 (5 bases). Germline V lookup: CDR1 SGHAT, CDR2 FQDESV (reference sequence). The CDR3 consists of 13 residues. V was pared by 0 bases and J by 5 bases, with 7 bases between. In nucleotides, the CDR3 is TGTGCCAGCAGCTTAGCAGGGGCCGAGACCCAGTACTTC. It is translated as CASSLAGAETQYF. Looking up the rest from reference TRBV11-1 and TRBJ2-5 gives the full variable domain: EAEVAQSPRYKITEKSQAVAFWCDPISGHATLYWYRQILGQGPELLVQFQDESVVDDSQLPKDRFSAERLKGVDSTLKIQPAELGDSAMYLCASSLAGAETQYFGPGTRLLVL.

The chain links TRBV5-1 to TRBJ2-3; the D gene is possibly TRBD2 (7 bases). Trimming cost V 3 bases and J 2 bases, with 10 bases left between them. The germline V gene has CDR1 SGHRS and CDR2 YFSETQ. The CDR3 length is 14 residues. CDR3 DNA: TGCGCCAGCAGCTCGGGGGGACACACAGATACGCAGTATTTT. This translates into CASSSGGHTDTQYF.

The rearrangement links TRBV5-5 to TRBJ1-1; weak D call: TRBD1 (6 bases). CDR3 length: 13 residues. Per germline, CDR1 SGHKS and CDR2 YYEKEE (reference sequence). V lost 0 bases, J lost 8 bases, and 11 bases lay in between. CDR3 protein: CASSLEGGTEAFF. The CDR3 region has the DNA TGTGCCAGCAGCTTGGAGGGGGGGACAGAAGCTTTCTTT.